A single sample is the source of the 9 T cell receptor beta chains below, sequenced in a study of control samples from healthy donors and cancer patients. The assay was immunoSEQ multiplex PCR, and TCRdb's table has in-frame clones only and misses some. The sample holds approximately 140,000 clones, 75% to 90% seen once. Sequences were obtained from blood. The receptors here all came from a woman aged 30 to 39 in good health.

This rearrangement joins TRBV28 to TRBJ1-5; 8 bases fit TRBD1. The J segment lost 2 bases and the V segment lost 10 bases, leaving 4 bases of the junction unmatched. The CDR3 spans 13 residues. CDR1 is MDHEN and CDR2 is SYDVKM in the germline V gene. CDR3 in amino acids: CATQGEGNQPQHF. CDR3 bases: TGTGCCACACAGGGGGAGGGCAATCAGCCCCAGCATTTT.

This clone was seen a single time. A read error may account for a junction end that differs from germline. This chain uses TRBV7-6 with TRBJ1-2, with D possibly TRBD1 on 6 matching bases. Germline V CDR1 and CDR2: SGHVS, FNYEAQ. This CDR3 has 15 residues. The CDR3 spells CASSSWTETKYGYTF. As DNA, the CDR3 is TGTGCCAGCAGCTCGTGGACAGAAACTAAATATGGCTACACCTTC.

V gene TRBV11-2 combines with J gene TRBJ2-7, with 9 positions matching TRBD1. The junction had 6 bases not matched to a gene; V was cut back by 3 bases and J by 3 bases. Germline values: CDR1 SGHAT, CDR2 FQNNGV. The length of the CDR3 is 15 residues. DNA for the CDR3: TGTGCCAGCAGCTTGGGACAGGGCGATGTCTACGAGCAGTACTTC. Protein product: CASSLGQGDVYEQYF. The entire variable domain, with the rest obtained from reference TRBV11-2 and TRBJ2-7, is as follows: EAGVAQSPRYKIIEKRQSVAFWCNPISGHATLYWYQQILGQGPKLLIQFQNNGVVDDSQLPKDRFSAERLKGVDSTLKIQPAKLEDSAVYLCASSLGQGDVYEQYFGPGTRLTVT.

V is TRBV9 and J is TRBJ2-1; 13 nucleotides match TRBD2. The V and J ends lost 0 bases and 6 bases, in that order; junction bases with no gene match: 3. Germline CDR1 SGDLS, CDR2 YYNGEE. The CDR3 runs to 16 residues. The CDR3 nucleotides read TGTGCCAGCAGCGTAGAACTAGCGGGAGGGGGCAATGAGCAGTTCTTC. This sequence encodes CASSVELAGGGNEQFF.

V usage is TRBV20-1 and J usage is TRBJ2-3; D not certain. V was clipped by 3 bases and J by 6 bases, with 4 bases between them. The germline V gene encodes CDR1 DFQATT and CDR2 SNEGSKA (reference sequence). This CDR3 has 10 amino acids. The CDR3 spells CSARRDTQYF. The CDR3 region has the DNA TGCAGTGCTAGGAGGGATACGCAGTATTTT.

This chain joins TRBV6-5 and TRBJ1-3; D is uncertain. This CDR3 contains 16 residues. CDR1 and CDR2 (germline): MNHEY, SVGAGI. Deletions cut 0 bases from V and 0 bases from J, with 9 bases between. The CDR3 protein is CASSYSADPSGNTIYF. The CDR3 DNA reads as TGTGCCAGCAGTTACTCTGCAGACCCCTCTGGAAACACCATATATTTT.

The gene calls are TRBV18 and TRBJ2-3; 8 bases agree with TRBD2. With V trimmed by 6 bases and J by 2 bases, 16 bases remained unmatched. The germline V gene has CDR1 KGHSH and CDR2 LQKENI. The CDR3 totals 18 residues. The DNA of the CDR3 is TGTGCCAGCTCCCGCCCCCGGGGGGAGCGGGAGATCACAGATACGCAGTATTTT. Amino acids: CASSRPRGEREITDTQYF.

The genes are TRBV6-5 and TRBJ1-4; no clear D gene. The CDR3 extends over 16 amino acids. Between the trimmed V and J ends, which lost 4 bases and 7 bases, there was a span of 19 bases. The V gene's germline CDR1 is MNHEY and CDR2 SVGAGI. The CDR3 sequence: CASSFLVATKPEKLFF. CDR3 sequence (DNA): TGTGCCAGCAGTTTTCTAGTAGCGACAAAACCTGAAAAACTGTTTTTT.

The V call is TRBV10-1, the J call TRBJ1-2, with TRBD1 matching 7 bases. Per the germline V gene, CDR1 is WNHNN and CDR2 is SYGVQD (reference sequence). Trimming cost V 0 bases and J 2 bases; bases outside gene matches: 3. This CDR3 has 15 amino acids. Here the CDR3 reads CASSESTGTNYGYTF. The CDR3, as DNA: TGCGCCAGCAGTGAGTCGACAGGGACGAACTATGGCTACACCTTC.